This T cell receptor beta chain is from a study of blood T cell repertoires in COVID-19. Turning to the study itself: Material from acute and convalescent COVID-19 was sourced from the United States, Italy and Spain. T cells, B-cell-depleted T cells, or PBMCs supplied cDNA or gDNA.

As originally analysed: Amplification with reference gene primers provided the estimates of nucleated cell counts. Generated by immunoSEQ multiplex PCR, the TCRdb table keeps only in-frame clones and is missing some. D and trimming were read from the DNA, whereas the V and J calls and clone size are those reported in that table. The sample shows about 170,000 clones, around 87% of them seen only once. This clone was recorded only once. There are 16 residues in the CDR3. Germline V CDR1 and CDR2: SEHNR, FQNEAQ (reference sequence). Trimming shortened V by 4 bases and J by 1 base, and 11 bases separated the two germline ends.

The V gene is TRBV7-9, the J gene TRBJ2-6; D is unclear. Sequenced sample: peripheral blood. This sequence originates from an elderly woman in a cohort sampled during active or convalescent COVID-19. Here the CDR3 reads CASSSRIRSGANVLTF. The CDR3 region has the DNA TGTGCCAGCAGCTCCCGAATTCGGTCTGGGGCCAACGTCCTGACTTTC.